The T cell receptor (beta chain) under discussion was sequenced for a study of spatial heterogeneity in lung cancer. Each CDR3 protein gets one entry after TCRdb re-called the 5' RACE reads with MiXCR. The profile shows approximately 92,000 distinct CDR3 sequences, approximately 12% of them singletons. This clonotype showed up many times. Specified time point: sample taken at primary tumor resection. Unsorted tumor, nontumor lung tissue or cryopreserved PBMC supplied the whole RNA. CDR3 length: 18 residues. V lost 0 bases to trimming and J lost 3 bases; unmatched junction nucleotides: 9. Germline CDR1 reads SGHDN; CDR2 reads FVKESK.

This sample comprised PBMCs, obtained at surgery. This receptor was obtained from a male donor with early-stage non-small cell lung cancer. The rearrangement links TRBV14 to TRBJ2-3; 10 positions match TRBD2. CDR3 sequence reads: CASSQESWLAGVTDTQYF. As DNA, the CDR3 is TGTGCCAGCAGCCAAGAAAGTTGGCTAGCGGGAGTTACAGATACGCAGTATTTT.